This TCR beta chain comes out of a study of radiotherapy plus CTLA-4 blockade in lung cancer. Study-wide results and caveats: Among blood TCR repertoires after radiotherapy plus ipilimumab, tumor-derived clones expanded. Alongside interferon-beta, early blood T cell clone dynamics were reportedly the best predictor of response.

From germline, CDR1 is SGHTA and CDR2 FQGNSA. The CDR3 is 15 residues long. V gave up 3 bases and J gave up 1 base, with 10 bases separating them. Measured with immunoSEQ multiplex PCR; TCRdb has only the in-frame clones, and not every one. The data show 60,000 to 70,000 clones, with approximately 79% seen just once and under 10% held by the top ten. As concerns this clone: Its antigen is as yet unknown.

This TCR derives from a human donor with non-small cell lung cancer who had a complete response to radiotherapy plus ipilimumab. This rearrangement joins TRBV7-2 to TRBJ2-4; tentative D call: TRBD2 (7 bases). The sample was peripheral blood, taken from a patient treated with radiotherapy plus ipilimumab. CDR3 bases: TGTGCCAGCAGCTTGGGGGGGCCGGCCAAAAACATTCAGTACTTC. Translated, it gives CASSLGGPAKNIQYF.